This TCR beta chain is from a study of identifying expanded T cells in peripheral blood (dated 2019 in TCRdb). Regarding the complete study: Technical replicates were generated by sequencing separate aliquots of the same genomic DNA pool, and four replicates were compared pairwise. Paper-wide results and their limitations: For all healthy donors, the variance in clone template counts between roughly 2-week samples rose significantly as total template count increased. Across all healthy-donor time intervals, the beta-binomial model significantly lowered both the number of clones called differentially abundant and the false-positive rate. The binomial model flagged approximately 1.2 differentially abundant clones between technical replicates, compared with approximately 15 over about 2 weeks and 19 over around four weeks. It was expected by the authors that biological variance in healthy repertoires might increase further over much longer intervals, such as months to years.

This clone has only one observation. No antigen is known for it. No base-level quality is on record; no much larger clone is a single base apart. During the collection period, no infections or other immune events were recorded for the healthy donors. Healthy-donor blood repertoires served as a training cohort to calibrate time-dependent variance in a beta-binomial model of T-cell clone differential abundance. The training cohort was composed of roughly ten healthy donors, 3 female and 7 male. On average the donors were around 41 years old, and their ages spanned roughly 29 to 64 years. Whole blood from each healthy donor was obtained from a commercial supplier and was collected at three time points approximately 13 days apart. For immunosequencing, genomic DNA was extracted from whole blood that had not been sorted. The immunoSEQ Assay, which relies on bias-controlled multiplex PCR amplification of genomic DNA, was used to profile TCRbeta CDR3 regions. Turning to the authors' computational methods: The absolute abundance of each unique TCRbeta CDR3 region was quantified after sequences were collapsed and filtered. Differential abundance was tested with two models: a binomial (Fisher-equivalent) model and a beta-binomial model that adds time-dependent variance fitted from healthy donors. Clones with fewer than 5 combined templates were removed, and differential abundance was called for clones with a Benjamini-Hochberg FDR below 0.01. Using the form v = (b*log(k)+a)^2, the beta-binomial variance was modeled as a function of the total template count across the two samples. Here the immuneACCESS table is served through TCRdb, limited to in-frame sequences with V and J called. Missing clones are a known gap in these copies; in checked studies unresolved V genes cover under half, and the rest lacks a known reason. V and J calls and clone size follow that table, whereas D and trimming were derived from the DNA. The sample has about 110,000 clones on record, about 89% of them singletons. The ten largest clones add up to about a sixth of the sample.

Counted from cysteine to phenylalanine, this CDR3 has 16 amino acids. The kept DNA is CDR3 alone, 48 bases in frame from the first base. The V end gives up 5 bases and the J end 0 bases, leaving 6 bases in the junction not matched to a gene. The germline V gene provides CDR1 SGHVS and CDR2 FQNEAQ. The receptor was derived from a person aged 18 to 70 in good health. Sequencing was performed on blood. The chain links TRBV7-8 with TRBJ2-2, with 7 bases matching TRBD1. The CDR3: CASSQDRFPNTGELFF. The nucleotide sequence is TGTGCCAGCAGCCAGGACAGGTTTCCGAACACCGGGGAGCTGTTTTTT. With all but the CDR3 taken from the reference TRBV7-8 and TRBJ2-2 genes, the full variable domain is: GAGVSQSPRYKVAKRGQDVALRCDPISGHVSLFWYQQALGQGPEFLTYFQNEAQLDKSGLPSDRFFAERPEGSVSTLKIQRTQQEDSAVYLCASSQDRFPNTGELFFGEGSRLTVL.